These 26 T cell receptor beta chains were all obtained from the same sample, sequenced in a study of T-cell memory formation after mild COVID-19. TCRdb used MiXCR to reprocess the 5' RACE reads, holding one entry per CDR3 protein. Here the sample spans more than 350,000 distinct CDR3 sequences, over 20% being singletons. Source material: PBMCs or a T cell subset sorted from them (not recorded which). The origin of the receptors is an adult woman who had mild COVID-19 (a few samples of this study predate the infection). Cell type and time point are not known.

The CDR3 coding sequence is TGCGCCAGCAGCCCGGAGCCAGGACAGGTATATGGCTACACCTTC. Amino acid sequence: CASSPEPGQVYGYTF. The V call is TRBV4-1, the J call TRBJ1-2, with 7 nucleotides matching TRBD1. The germline gives CDR1 MGHRA, CDR2 YSYEKL. Trimming took 4 bases from V and 5 from J; bases not matched to a gene: 10. The CDR3 totals 15 residues.

The chain combines TRBV6-5 with TRBJ1-2, with D maybe TRBD1 (6 bases). This CDR3 spans 16 amino acids. Trimming stripped 6 bases from V and 3 bases from J, with 20 bases between. CDR1 and CDR2 (germline): MNHEY, SVGAGI. The CDR3 DNA reads as TGTGCCAGCAGGTATACTTACGACAGGCCCGACTATGGCTACACCTTC. The encoded protein is CASRYTYDRPDYGYTF.

This clonotype was observed a handful of times. V and J are TRBV20-1 and TRBJ1-1; D remains ambiguous. The CDR3 length is 12 residues. Germline V gene data show CDR1 as DFQATT and CDR2 as SNEGSKA (reference sequence). Deletions cut 5 bases from V and 1 base from J, with 8 bases between. This CDR3 reads CSAVPGNTEAFF. In DNA form, the CDR3 reads TGCAGTGCTGTACCCGGGAACACTGAAGCTTTCTTT.

V is TRBV15 and J is TRBJ1-5, with D tentatively TRBD1 (5 bases). The CDR3 loop spans 16 amino acids. From germline, CDR1 is LNHNV and CDR2 YYDKDF (reference sequence). V dropped 5 bases and J dropped 1 base, with 15 bases sitting between them. The CDR3 loop is CATSEGGEGSNQPQHF. The CDR3 DNA reads TGTGCCACCAGCGAAGGAGGGGAGGGGAGCAATCAGCCCCAGCATTTT.

There are a few counts of this clonotype. The genes are TRBV12-3 or TRBV12-4 and TRBJ1-1; unclear D gene. V lost 7 bases and J 5 bases, leaving 17 bases between the germline ends. This CDR3 is built from 14 residues. Here the CDR3 DNA reads TGTGCCAGCACCCCCGGGAGGGTGAGGACTGAAGCTTTCTTT. Translation gives CASTPGRVRTEAFF.

In this sample, this clonotype turned up a few times. This sequence joins TRBV20-1 and TRBJ2-7; maybe TRBD2 (5 bases). The CDR3 runs 11 residues. CDR1 is DFQATT and CDR2 is SNEGSKA in the germline V gene (reference sequence). Trimming cost V 5 bases and J 3 bases, with 8 bases left between them. For the CDR3, the DNA is TGCAGTGCTCCCCGGGGCTACGAGCAGTACTTC. Protein product: CSAPRGYEQYF.

V gene TRBV15 combines with J gene TRBJ2-3; weak D call: TRBD2 (5 bases). Trimming left V 0 bases short and J 6 bases short, with 13 bases between. This CDR3 spans 15 amino acids. Germline V gene data show CDR1 as LNHNV and CDR2 as YYDKDF (reference sequence). This CDR3 reads CATSRDVVRVDTQYF. DNA for the CDR3: TGTGCCACCAGCAGAGATGTTGTGCGGGTGGATACGCAGTATTTT. The whole variable domain, filled in from reference TRBV15 and TRBJ2-3, reads DAMVIQNPRYQVTQFGKPVTLSCSQTLNHNVMYWYQQKSSQAPKLLFHYYDKDFNNEADTPDNFQSRRPNTSFCFLDIRSPGLGDTAMYLCATSRDVVRVDTQYFGPGTRLTVL.

This clonotype was seen only a few times. V is TRBV6-5 and J is TRBJ1-1; TRBD1 is a possible D gene (5 bases). Trimming removed 0 bases from V and 2 bases from J, with 7 bases in between. The CDR3 runs 14 residues. Germline V gives CDR1 MNHEY, CDR2 SVGAGI. The CDR3 DNA follows: TGTGCCAGCAGTTACTCAGACAGAAACACTGAAGCTTTCTTT. Its translation: CASSYSDRNTEAFF.

This chain links TRBV4-3 with TRBJ2-1; D is perhaps TRBD2 (5 bases). Germline V lookup: CDR1 LGHNA, CDR2 YSLEER. Between the trimmed V and J ends, which lost 1 base and 6 bases, there was a span of 10 bases. This CDR3 is built from 14 residues. The CDR3 nucleotides are TGCGCCAGCAGCCAAGGTTTGGCGGGCAATGAGCAGTTCTTC. As protein: CASSQGLAGNEQFF.

This clonotype was detected a few times. The rearrangement joins TRBV7-6 to TRBJ2-7, with D perhaps being TRBD1 or TRBD2 (7 bases each). V lost 5 bases and J lost 2, with 13 bases in between. CDR3 length equals 14 residues. The germline gives CDR1 SGHVS, CDR2 FNYEAQ. The CDR3 coding sequence is TGTGCCAGCAGCGAGGGAGGGACAGCCTACGAGCAGTACTTC. This sequence encodes CASSEGGTAYEQYF.

This clonotype was detected a few times. The rearrangement uses TRBV10-3 and TRBJ1-1; no reliable D call. Trimming pared 0 bases from V and 1 base from J, leaving 6 bases between. The CDR3 contains 14 residues. Germline V gives CDR1 ENHRY, CDR2 SYGVKD. As DNA, the CDR3 is TGTGCCATCAGTGAGTCGAGTCAGAACACTGAAGCTTTCTTT. Translation: CAISESSQNTEAFF.

This clonotype has more than one count but fewer than ten. The chain joins TRBV12-3 or TRBV12-4 to TRBJ2-6, with a possible D match to TRBD1 (6 bases). Trimming stripped 6 bases from V and 4 bases from J, with 13 bases between. The CDR3 spans 15 residues. CDR3 protein: CASSLWGPGANVLTF. The CDR3 bases are TGTGCCAGCAGCCTCTGGGGGCCAGGGGCCAACGTCCTGACTTTC.

This clonotype was seen a handful of times. The chain carries TRBV4-3 and TRBJ2-2; D ambiguous. The CDR3 extends over 12 amino acids. Trimming removed 0 bases from V and 6 bases from J, with 2 bases in between. Germline CDR1 LGHNA, CDR2 YSLEER. In DNA, the CDR3 is TGCGCCAGCAGCCAAGATTCCGGGGAGCTGTTTTTT. Translated: CASSQDSGELFF.

The chain has TRBV20-1 and TRBJ1-2, with 8 positions matching TRBD1. V was pared by 0 bases and J by 8 bases, with 14 bases of the junction left unmatched. CDR3 length: 16 amino acids. Per the germline V gene, CDR1 is DFQATT and CDR2 is SNEGSKA (reference sequence). CDR3 residues: CSARDADRAINKGYTF. The CDR3 region has the DNA TGCAGTGCTAGAGATGCGGACAGGGCAATTAACAAGGGCTACACCTTC.

The genes are TRBV11-2 and TRBJ1-1; a weak D match, TRBD1 (6 bases). Germline V gives CDR1 SGHAT, CDR2 FQNNGV. The CDR3 extends over 12 amino acids. Trimming shortened V by 1 base and J by 12 bases, and 12 bases separated the two germline ends. CDR3 bases: TGTGCCAGCAGCTTAGTCCAGGACAGCTCTTTCTTT. Its protein is CASSLVQDSSFF.

This sequence joins TRBV18 and TRBJ1-2; D ambiguous. The CDR3 length is 13 residues. CDR1 is KGHSH and CDR2 is LQKENI in the germline V gene. Trimming removed 4 bases at V and 0 bases at J, with 6 bases between. CDR3 bases: TGTGCCAGCTCACGAGAGTCTAACTATGGCTACACCTTC. Translation gives CASSRESNYGYTF.

In its sample, this clonotype was seen many times. V gene TRBV5-6 combines with J gene TRBJ2-1, with D perhaps TRBD1 (5 bases). This CDR3 is built from 14 residues. Trimming stripped 4 bases from V and 2 bases from J, with 10 bases between. Germline values: CDR1 SGHDT, CDR2 YYEEEE. CDR3 coding DNA: TGTGCCAGCAGCCCTGTAGGGGCCTACAATGAGCAGTTCTTC. It codes for CASSPVGAYNEQFF.

The chain is built from TRBV20-1 and TRBJ1-1; D unclear. In germline, CDR1 is DFQATT, CDR2 SNEGSKA (reference sequence). This CDR3 region has 13 residues. V lost 2 bases to trimming and J lost 2 bases, with 9 bases between them. The chain's CDR3 is CSARSGKNTEAFF. In nucleotides, the CDR3 is TGCAGTGCTAGAAGTGGGAAAAACACTGAAGCTTTCTTT.

J is TRBJ2-7 and V is TRBV7-9, with D perhaps TRBD1 (6 bases). The length of the CDR3 is 15 residues. Trimming pared 1 base from V and 2 bases from J, leaving 12 bases between. Germline values: CDR1 SEHNR, CDR2 FQNEAQ (reference sequence). In DNA, the CDR3 is TGTGCCAGCAGCTTAGGGGACACAGGTCCCTACGAGCAGTACTTC. It codes for CASSLGDTGPYEQYF.

Remarks on this clonotype: At one boundary the junction diverges from the germline segment, which might be a read error. The rearrangement links TRBV7-9 to TRBJ1-2; D remains ambiguous. The length of the CDR3 is 11 residues. Germline loops: CDR1 SEHNR, CDR2 FQNEAQ (reference sequence). In DNA, the CDR3 is TGTGCCAGCAGCTCTACTATTATCCTCGTTTTC. This codes for CASSSTIILVF.

This clonotype was counted a few times. The chain carries TRBV12-3 or TRBV12-4 and TRBJ2-7, with 10 bases aligning to TRBD1. The CDR3 runs to 15 residues. The ends lost 7 bases at V and 3 bases at J; junction bases unmatched: 9. CDR3 loop: CASNDRDRGGYEQYF. The CDR3 coding sequence is TGTGCCAGCAACGACCGGGACAGGGGAGGCTACGAGCAGTACTTC.

V is TRBV6-4 and J is TRBJ1-2, with a possible D match to TRBD1 (6 bases). V lost 3 bases to trimming and J lost 7 bases, with 9 bases between them. Germline V CDR1 and CDR2: MRHNA, SNTAGT. CDR3 length: 12 residues. The CDR3 bases are TGTGCCAGCAGTGAAACAGGGATTGGCTACACCTTC. The encoded protein is CASSETGIGYTF.

This clonotype showed up just a few times. The V call is TRBV3-1, the J call TRBJ2-1, with TRBD2 matching over 13 bases. Germline V gene lookup returns CDR1 LGHDT and CDR2 YNNKEL (reference sequence). Trimming removed 4 bases from V and 11 bases from J; junction bases left unmatched: 5. CDR3 size: 14 residues. This CDR3 reads CASSPTSGGVKQFF. CDR3 nucleotides: TGTGCCAGCAGCCCCACTAGCGGGGGGGTGAAGCAGTTCTTC.

This clonotype was seen at least ten times. V and J are TRBV7-9 and TRBJ2-5; D is possibly TRBD2 (6 bases). Deletions cut 1 base from V and 1 base from J, with 7 bases between. In germline, CDR1 is SEHNR, CDR2 FQNEAQ (reference sequence). The CDR3 spans 14 residues. CDR3 DNA: TGTGCCAGCAGCTTAGACGGGAGCCAAGAGACCCAGTACTTC. Its translation: CASSLDGSQETQYF.

The chain recombines TRBV10-3 with TRBJ2-1; D remains unclear. V gave up 0 bases and J gave up 8 bases, with 11 bases separating them. The length of the CDR3 is 14 residues. The germline CDR1 and CDR2 sequences are ENHRY and SYGVKD. CDR3 region: CAISESPELDEQFF. The CDR3 bases are TGTGCCATCAGTGAGTCGCCCGAACTGGATGAGCAGTTCTTC.

This clonotype showed up just a few times. The chain is built from TRBV6-5 and TRBJ2-3, with D possibly being TRBD1 (5 bases). V lost 4 bases, J lost 4 bases, and 15 bases lay in between. This CDR3 is built from 15 residues. Germline V lookup: CDR1 MNHEY, CDR2 SVGAGI. The CDR3 region is CASSSESWTPDTQYF. As DNA, the CDR3 is TGTGCCAGCAGTTCAGAGAGTTGGACACCAGATACGCAGTATTTT.